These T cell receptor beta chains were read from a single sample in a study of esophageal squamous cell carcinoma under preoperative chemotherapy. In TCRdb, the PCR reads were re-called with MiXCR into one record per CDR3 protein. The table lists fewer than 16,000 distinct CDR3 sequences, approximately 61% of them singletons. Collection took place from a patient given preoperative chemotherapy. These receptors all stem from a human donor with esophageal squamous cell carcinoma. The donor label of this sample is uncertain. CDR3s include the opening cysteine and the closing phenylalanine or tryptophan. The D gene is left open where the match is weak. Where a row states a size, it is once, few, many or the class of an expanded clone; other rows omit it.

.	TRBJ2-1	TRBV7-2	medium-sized	TGTGCCAGCAGCTTAAGTCTTGGGGACAATGAGCAGTTCTTC	CASSLSLGDNEQFF
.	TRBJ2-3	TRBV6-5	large	TGTGCCAGCAGTTACGGGATGTGGACAGATACGCAGTATTTT	CASSYGMWTDTQYF
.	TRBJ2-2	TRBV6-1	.	TGTGCCAGCAGTGAACATCTCCCACTGGTTGTGAGGACCGGGACGCAGTTTTTT	CASSEHLPLVVRTGTQFF
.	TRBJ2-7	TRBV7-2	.	TGTGCCAGCAGCTTAGGGGCCCCAGGGGGGGGCTACGAGCAGTACTTC	CASSLGAPGGGYEQYF
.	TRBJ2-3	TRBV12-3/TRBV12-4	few	TGTGCCAGCAGTCATGCGGGGCTAAGCACAGATACGCAGTATTTT	CASSHAGLSTDTQYF
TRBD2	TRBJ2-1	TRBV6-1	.	TGTGCCAGCAGGCGGACTAGCGGGATCTACGAGCAGTTCTTC	CASRRTSGIYEQFF
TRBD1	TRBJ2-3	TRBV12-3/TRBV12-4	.	TGTGCCAGCAGCGATACAGGGACAGGAGGGGATACGCAGTATTTT	CASSDTGTGGDTQYF
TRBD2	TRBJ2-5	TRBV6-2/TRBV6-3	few	TGTGCCAGCAGTTACTCGCCGACTAGCGGTTACAATGAGCAGTACTTC	CASSYSPTSGYNEQYF
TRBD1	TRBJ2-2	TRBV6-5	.	TGTGCCAGCAGTTCACGACAGGGGGCGGGCACCGGGGAGCTGTTTTTT	CASSSRQGAGTGELFF
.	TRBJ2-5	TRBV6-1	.	TGTGCCAGCAGTGAACTGGACAGCTCTGGGGCCAACGTCCAGTACTTC	CASSELDSSGANVQYF
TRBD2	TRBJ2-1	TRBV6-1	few	TGTGCCAGCAGCATGAGACTAGCGGGAGGGCTTTACAATGAGCAGTTCTTC	CASSMRLAGGLYNEQFF
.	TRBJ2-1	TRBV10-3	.	TGTGCCACCTTGGACACCTACAATGAGCAGTTCTTC	CATLDTYNEQFF
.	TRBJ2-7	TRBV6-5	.	TGTGCCAGCAGTTACTTTGGACTTTACAATGAGCAGTACTTC	CASSYFGLYNEQYF
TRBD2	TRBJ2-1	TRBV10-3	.	TGTGCCATCAGTGAGGCTAGCGGAATCGGGGGCAATGAGCAGTTCTTC	CAISEASGIGGNEQFF
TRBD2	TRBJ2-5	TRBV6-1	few	TGTGCCAGCAGGCGGGAGGACCAAGAGACCCAGTACTTC	CASRREDQETQYF
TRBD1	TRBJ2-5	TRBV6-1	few	TGTGCCAGCAGTGAAGCCCAGACAGGGGGCCAAGAGACCCAGTACTTC	CASSEAQTGGQETQYF
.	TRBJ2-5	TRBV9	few	TGTGCCAGCAGCGTAGGTCCTTACGGGTATGGTCAAGAGACCCAGTACTTC	CASSVGPYGYGQETQYF
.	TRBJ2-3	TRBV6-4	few	TGTGCCAGCAGTGACTCAGCCACCCCGGGGGATACGCAGTATTTT	CASSDSATPGDTQYF
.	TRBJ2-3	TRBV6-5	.	TGTGCCAGCAGTTACTCAGGGGTGTCTGGGGTAGGGGACCAAGATACGCAGTATTTC	CASSYSGVSGVGDQDTQYF
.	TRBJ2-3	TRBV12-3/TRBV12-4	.	TGTGCGAGCCGTACCACGGGCGGGGGCGGCACAGATACTCAGTATTTC	CASRTTGGGGTDTQYF
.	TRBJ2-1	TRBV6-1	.	TGTGCCAGCAGTGAGAGAGATGAGCAGTTCTTC	CASSERDEQFF
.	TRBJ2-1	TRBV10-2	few	TGCGCCAGCAGTGAGTCGGGGGACTACAATGAGCAGTTCTTC	CASSESGDYNEQFF
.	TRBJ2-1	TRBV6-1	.	TGTGCCAGCAGGGGCAGGGGGGCCTACAATGAGCAGTTCTTC	CASRGRGAYNEQFF
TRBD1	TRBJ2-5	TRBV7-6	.	TGTGCCAGCAGCATCACAGGGGCCCGGGAGACCCAGTACTTC	CASSITGARETQYF
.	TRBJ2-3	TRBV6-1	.	TGTGCCAGCAGTGAGACTAATCCTTCCACAGATACGCAGTATTTT	CASSETNPSTDTQYF
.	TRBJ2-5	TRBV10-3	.	TGTGCGGGCCTTGGGGGACGAGACGAAGAGACCCAGTACTTC	CAGLGGRDEETQYF
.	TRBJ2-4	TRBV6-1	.	TGTGCCAGCAGTCGCAAGGGGGGGGGCGCGGCAAATACGCAGTACTTC	CASSRKGGGAANTQYF
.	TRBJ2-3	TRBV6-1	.	TGTGCCAGCAGGGAAGGTGTGGAGGGACCCACAGAGACGCAGTATTTC	CASREGVEGPTETQYF